The rows below give T cell receptor beta chains drawn from one sample of a study of blood T cell repertoires in COVID-19. Sequencing used immunoSEQ multiplex PCR; TCRdb keeps in-frame clones, though not all of them. In the table there are tens of thousands of clones, 80% to 90% of which are singletons. Sequencing was done on a sample of peripheral blood. The source is a human donor in a cohort sampled during active COVID-19. Both conserved end residues are part of each CDR3. The D gene is left open where the match is weak. The listing skips clone size in some rows; elsewhere it reads once, few, many or a size class.

TRBV5-1,NA,NA,TRBJ1-6,CASSSGRTDYNSPLHF,TGCGCCAGCAGCTCAGGGCGGACAGATTATAATTCACCCCTCCACTTT
TRBV30,TRBD1,NA,TRBJ1-4,CAQTGLNEKLFF,TGTGCCCAGACAGGGTTGAATGAAAAACTGTTTTTT
TRBV4-1,NA,NA,TRBJ2-7,CASSQELRSYEQYF,TGCGCCAGCAGCCAAGAACTAAGGTCCTACGAGCAGTACTTC
TRBV6-5,NA,NA,TRBJ2-1,CASSLRLENNEQFF,TGTGCCAGCAGTCTAAGACTAGAAAACAATGAGCAGTTCTTC
TRBV13,NA,NA,TRBJ2-2,CASSLGGANTGELFF,TGTGCCAGCAGCTTAGGTGGGGCTAACACCGGGGAGCTGTTTTTT
TRBV4-1,TRBD2,NA,TRBJ2-1,CASSQDSSGGSPYNEQFF,TGCGCCAGCAGCCAAGATTCCAGCGGGGGGTCCCCCTACAATGAGCAGTTCTTC
TRBV6-1,NA,NA,TRBJ1-5,CASSDQGTYSNQPQHF,TGTGCCAGCAGTGACCAGGGGACCTATAGCAATCAGCCCCAGCATTTT
TRBV27,TRBD2,NA,TRBJ2-4,CASSPSSGRGPRNIQYF,TGTGCCAGCAGTCCCTCCAGCGGGAGGGGCCCTAGAAACATTCAGTACTTC
TRBV2,TRBD1,NA,TRBJ2-7,CASSADRGPYEQYF,TGTGCCAGCAGCGCGGACAGGGGACCCTACGAGCAGTACTTC
TRBV9,NA,NA,TRBJ2-1,CASSVDLSDYNEQFF,TGTGCCAGCAGCGTAGATCTTAGCGACTACAATGAGCAGTTCTTC
TRBV4-2,TRBD1,NA,TRBJ2-7,CASSQGQGSSYEQYF,TGTGCCAGCAGCCAGGGACAGGGGTCCTCCTACGAGCAGTACTTC
TRBV5-1,TRBD2,few,TRBJ2-3,CASSLAGTSGRADTQYF,TGCGCCAGCAGCTTGGCGGGGACTAGCGGGAGGGCCGATACGCAGTATTTT
TRBV30,NA,NA,TRBJ1-1,CAWIMNTEAFF,TGTGCCTGGATAATGAACACTGAAGCTTTCTTT
TRBV3-1/TRBV3-2,TRBD1,once,TRBJ2-2,CASSQKRGQGAGELFF,TGTGCCAGCAGCCAAAAGAGGGGACAGGGCGCCGGGGAGCTGTTTTTT
TRBV2,TRBD2,NA,TRBJ2-3,CASSPPGLAGPDTQYF,TGTGCCAGCAGCCCTCCGGGACTAGCGGGACCAGATACGCAGTATTTT
TRBV4-1,TRBD1,NA,TRBJ2-7,CASSQGTGGSYEQYF,TGCGCCAGCAGCCAAGGGACAGGGGGCTCCTACGAGCAGTACTTC
TRBV4-1,TRBD2,NA,TRBJ2-1,CASSQVITGGAGHEQFF,TGCGCCAGCAGCCAAGTGATTACCGGGGGGGCTGGTCATGAGCAGTTCTTC
TRBV7-9,NA,few,TRBJ1-6,CASSRYTWGDSPLHF,TGTGCCAGCAGCCGTTATACGTGGGGAGATTCACCCCTCCACTTT
TRBV9,NA,NA,TRBJ1-1,CASSVGQDRMGIEAFF,TGTGCCAGCAGCGTAGGGCAGGATAGGATGGGTATTGAAGCTTTCTTT
TRBV19,NA,NA,TRBJ2-7,CASRKTGTYEQYF,TGTGCCAGTAGGAAAACAGGAACCTACGAGCAGTACTTC
TRBV27,TRBD1,once,TRBJ1-5,CATGQGNQPQHF,TGTGCCACCGGACAGGGCAATCAGCCCCAGCATTTT
TRBV5-3,NA,NA,TRBJ2-5,CARSPRGTERLYQETQYF,TGTGCCAGAAGCCCACGGGGGACAGAGCGATTGTACCAAGAGACCCAGTACTTC
TRBV27,NA,NA,TRBJ1-4,CASSLGRGIPGEKLFF,TGTGCCAGCAGTTTAGGAAGGGGCATTCCGGGTGAAAAACTGTTTTTT
TRBV18,TRBD1,NA,TRBJ2-7,CASSPQTGSSYEQYF,TGTGCCAGCTCACCACAGACAGGGAGCTCCTACGAGCAGTACTTC